This T cell receptor (beta chain) comes out of a study of identical twins. Study-wide findings and caveats: Partial confounding of zero-insertion analyses by invariant MAIT and iNKT cells was possible. A cross-sectional statistical analysis, not follow-up of the same donors, supported the conclusions.

The CDR3 is 16 residues long. The V gene's germline CDR1 is SNHLY and CDR2 FYNNEI. Trimming took off 7 bases at V and 2 bases at J, with 19 bases between the two ends. As for this clonotype: Its antigen is not identified.

After template switching added a universal primer site, the resulting cDNA carried unique molecular identifiers. TCRdb reprocessed the 5' RACE reads via MiXCR and lists one record per CDR3 protein. The repertoire includes 450,000 or so distinct CDR3 sequences, 20% to 25% of them detected once, and over 2.5% sits in the top ten. These sequences were also reported in another study, on T cells expressing NK-cell markers. From that study: HCMV specificity of the expanded NKG2C+ T cell clones stayed unclear.

The rearrangement joins TRBV2 to TRBJ2-3, with D possibly matching TRBD2 (6 bases). The specimen sequenced was CD4+ T cells sorted from blood. The receptor was derived from a woman younger than 30 in good health. CDR3 region: CASTFRDSGTTDTQYF. As DNA, the CDR3 is TGTGCCAGCACCTTCCGGGACTCAGGGACCACAGATACGCAGTATTTT.